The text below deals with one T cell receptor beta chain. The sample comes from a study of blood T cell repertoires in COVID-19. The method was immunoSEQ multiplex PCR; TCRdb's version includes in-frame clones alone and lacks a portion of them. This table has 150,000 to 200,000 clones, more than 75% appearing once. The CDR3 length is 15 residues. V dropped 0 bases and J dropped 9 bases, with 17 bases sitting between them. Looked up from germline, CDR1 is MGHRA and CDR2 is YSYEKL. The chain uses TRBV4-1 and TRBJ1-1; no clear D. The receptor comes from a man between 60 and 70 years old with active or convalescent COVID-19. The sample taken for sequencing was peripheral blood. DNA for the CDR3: TGCGCCAGCAGCCAAGAACTCGTCAGGACTATGAAAGCTTTCTTT. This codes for CASSQELVRTMKAFF.